This T cell receptor (beta chain) was documented in a study of T cell repertoires in cytomegalovirus infection. Only one count was recorded for this clonotype. Its specificity is not known. Trimming cost V 4 bases and J 1 base, with 14 bases left between them. CDR3 size: 16 residues. Germline V lookup: CDR1 LNHNV, CDR2 YYDKDF (reference sequence). MiXCR, applied by TCRdb to the reads, yields one record per CDR3 protein. The profile shows some 200,000 distinct CDR3 sequences, 35% to 40% of them singletons. This sequence joins TRBV15 and TRBJ2-1, with D possibly TRBD1 on 6 matching bases. Sequenced here: CD8+ T cells from cultured PBMCs, sampled from culture after CMV antigen stimulation. This sequence originates from a human donor in good health (CMV status not recorded). Some clones in this sample may be carry-over from other donors' samples. DNA of the CDR3: TGTGCCACCAGCAACCTACAGGGTCTATCCTACAATGAGCAGTTCTTC. It translates to CATSNLQGLSYNEQFF.